This T cell receptor beta chain emerged from a study of early T cells in non-severe SARS-CoV-2 infection. TCRdb reprocessed the 5' RACE reads via MiXCR and lists one record per CDR3 protein. The sample carries about 82,000 distinct CDR3 sequences, roughly 13% recorded once. In this sample, this clonotype turned up a few times. After removal of 4 bases from V and 3 bases from J, the junction contained 4 bases not matched to a gene. Germline loops: CDR1 SGHRS, CDR2 YFSETQ. This CDR3 is built from 14 residues. This TCR was sampled from an adult who was a healthcare worker with PCR-confirmed SARS-CoV-2 infection or an uninfected control (not recorded which). Sequencing was performed on whole blood. The genes are TRBV5-1 and TRBJ1-2, with TRBD1 matching over 9 bases. CDR3 loop: CASSLGQGYYGYTF. The CDR3 coding sequence is TGCGCCAGCAGCCTGGGACAGGGCTACTATGGCTACACCTTC.